This T cell receptor beta chain stems from a study of glioma-infiltrating T cells after dendritic cell vaccination (dated by TCRdb to 2016 to 2017). A note on the overall study: Of the 15 glioblastoma patients in the cohort, all drawn from Phase I and II dendritic cell vaccination trials, 9 were newly diagnosed and 6 had recurrent disease. To make the vaccine, monocyte-derived dendritic cells were cultured for six to eight days with IL-4 and GM-CSF and then pulsed overnight with autologous tumor lysate. Patients received autologous tumor lysate-pulsed dendritic cell vaccination between about 2003 and 2013. TCR sequencing metrics, including TIL content and tumor-blood repertoire overlap, were correlated with survival after dendritic cell vaccination. Deep sequencing of TCR beta CDR3 regions was used to quantify tumor-infiltrating lymphocyte content and compare tumor and blood repertoires in dendritic cell-vaccinated glioblastoma patients. Each patient got three intradermal injections of the dendritic cell vaccine, spaced at biweekly intervals, in the arm below the axilla.

Patients were selected for having adequate residual fresh-frozen tumor tissue and more than two years of available survival data. Although molecular status otherwise differed among the glioblastoma patients, no patient had an isocitrate dehydrogenase mutation. PBMC were collected before vaccination, two weeks after the third vaccination, and at tumor progression when it occurred. Genomic DNA was extracted with the Qiagen DNeasy Blood extraction Kit. Note on this clone: The clone's antigen remains unknown. No per-base quality is available; no much larger clone lies one base away.

Broader findings and caveats from the paper: Longer time to progression and overall survival after dendritic cell vaccination were predicted by higher estimated pretreatment TIL content. TCR clonality showed no direct relationship with survival, which suggests that a diverse polyclonal response may matter. The TCR overlap response model with three groups was called speculative and said to need prospective validation. The cohort was small and heterogeneous, and full blood and tumor sets were available for few patients, with initial-recurrent tumor pairs available for even fewer patients.

The immunoSEQ assay amplified TCRB CDR3 regions from 1.5 to 2.5 micrograms of genomic DNA, or from all available DNA when less than that amount was available. The multiplex PCR relied on 60 forward primers for TCR V beta segments and 13 reverse primers for J beta segments. Synthetic control templates were spiked into each sample at limiting dilution to estimate reads per starting template. Reads of 87 bp were generated by sequencing on the Illumina HiSeq System. Regarding the original processing steps: PCR and sequencing errors were removed by a nearest neighbor algorithm that merged closely related sequences. TCR overlap was measured as the percentage of unique tumor TCR beta sequences that were also present in the peripheral blood of the same patient. Here the immuneACCESS table is served through TCRdb, limited to in-frame sequences with V and J called. Missing clones are a known gap in these copies; in checked studies unresolved V genes cover under half, and the rest lacks a known reason. V and J calls and clone size follow that table, whereas D and trimming were derived from the DNA. In this sample the table shows under 100,000 clones, under 90% of which occur a single time. Of the sample, about 2.9% falls within the top ten clones.

V is shortened by 5 bases, J by 8 bases, and the region joining them spans 7 bases. Reading from cysteine to phenylalanine, the CDR3 counts 10 amino acids. The read is trimmed to its CDR3 DNA, 30 bases read in frame from base 1. Via the germline V gene, CDR1 is SGHRS and CDR2 YFSETQ. This sequence uses TRBV5-1 and TRBJ1-2; TRBD1 is perhaps the D gene, given 5 matching bases. This clonotype was obtained from a human donor with glioblastoma. Sample: blood, taken before dendritic cell vaccination. At the DNA level, the sequence is TGCGCCAGCAGTGGGGGGGGCTACACCTTC. Translated, this is CASSGGGYTF.